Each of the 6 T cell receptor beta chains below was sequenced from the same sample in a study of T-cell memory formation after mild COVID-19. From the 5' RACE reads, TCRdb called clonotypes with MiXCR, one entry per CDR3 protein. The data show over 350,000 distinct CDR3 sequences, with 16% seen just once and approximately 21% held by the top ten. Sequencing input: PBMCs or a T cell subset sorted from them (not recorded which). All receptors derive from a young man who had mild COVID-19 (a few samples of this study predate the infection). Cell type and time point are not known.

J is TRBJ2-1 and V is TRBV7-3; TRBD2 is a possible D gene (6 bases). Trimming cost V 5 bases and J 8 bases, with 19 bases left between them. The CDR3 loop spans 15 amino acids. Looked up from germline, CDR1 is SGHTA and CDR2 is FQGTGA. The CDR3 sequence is CASSRTRTTVDEQFF. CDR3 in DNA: TGTGCCAGCAGCAGAACCCGGACTACCGTCGATGAGCAGTTCTTC. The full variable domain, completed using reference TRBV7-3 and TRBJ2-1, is GAGVSQTPSNKVTEKGKYVELRCDPISGHTALYWYRQSLGQGPEFLIYFQGTGAADDSGLPNDRFFAVRPEGSVSTLKIQRTERGDSAVYLCASSRTRTTVDEQFFGPGTRLTVL.

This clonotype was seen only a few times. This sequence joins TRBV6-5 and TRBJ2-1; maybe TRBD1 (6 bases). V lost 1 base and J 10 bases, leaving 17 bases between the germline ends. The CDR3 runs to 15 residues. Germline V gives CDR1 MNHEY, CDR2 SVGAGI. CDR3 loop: CASSYFSPTGTEQFF. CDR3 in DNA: TGTGCCAGCAGTTACTTTTCACCCACAGGGACGGAGCAGTTCTTC.

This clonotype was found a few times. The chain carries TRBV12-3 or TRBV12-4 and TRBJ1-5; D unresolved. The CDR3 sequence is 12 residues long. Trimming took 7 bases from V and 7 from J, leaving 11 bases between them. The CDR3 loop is CASKSGGQPQHF. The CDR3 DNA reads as TGTGCCAGCAAGTCGGGCGGACAGCCCCAGCATTTT.

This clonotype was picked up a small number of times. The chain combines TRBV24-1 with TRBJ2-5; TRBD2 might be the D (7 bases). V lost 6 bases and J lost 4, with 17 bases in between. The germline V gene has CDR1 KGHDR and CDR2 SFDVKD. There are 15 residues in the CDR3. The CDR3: CATSLPGRGAETQYF. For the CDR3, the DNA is TGTGCCACCAGTCTCCCCGGACGGGGGGCAGAGACCCAGTACTTC.

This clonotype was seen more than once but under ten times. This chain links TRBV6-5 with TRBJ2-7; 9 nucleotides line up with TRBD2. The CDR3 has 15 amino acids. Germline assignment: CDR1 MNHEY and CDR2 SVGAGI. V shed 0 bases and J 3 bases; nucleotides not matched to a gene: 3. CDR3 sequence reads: CASSYSEAGGYEQYF. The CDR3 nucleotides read TGTGCCAGCAGTTACTCTGAAGCGGGGGGCTACGAGCAGTACTTC.

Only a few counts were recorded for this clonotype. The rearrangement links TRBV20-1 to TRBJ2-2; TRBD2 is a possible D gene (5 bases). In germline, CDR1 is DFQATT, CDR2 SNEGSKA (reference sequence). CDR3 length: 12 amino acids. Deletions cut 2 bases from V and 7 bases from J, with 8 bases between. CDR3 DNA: TGCAGTGCTAGAAGCGGCGGCGGGGAGCTGTTTTTT. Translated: CSARSGGGELFF.